This T cell receptor beta chain was sequenced for a study of T cells in tuberculosis (dated by TCRdb to between 2018 and 2020). A note on the overall study: In the study, CD1B tetramers and high-throughput TCR immunosequencing were combined to characterize T cells specific for the mycobacterial lipid antigen glucose monomycolate (GMM). With 10 to 11 people per group, a South African clinical cohort compared IGRA-negative adolescents, IGRA-positive adolescents with latent tuberculosis, and adults with active tuberculosis. Study-wide findings and limitations: Clinical samples were selected based on which cryopreserved specimens were available, and the active tuberculosis cases were adults whereas the controls were adolescents. With the diverse GMM-specific repertoire as input, a classifier achieved around 90% accuracy (AUROC 0.7 to 0.95), whereas GEM motif frequencies as input gave approximately 74% accuracy. The smaller NN-distances in active tuberculosis patients were driven in part by shorter CDR3-alpha lengths, while the difference seen for TCR-beta was not statistically significant. Active tuberculosis TCR-alpha repertoires showed smaller mean NN-distances to GMM-specific TCRs than IGRA-negative controls, suggesting clonal expansion of these TCRs.

At study entry, a tuberculin skin test and the QuantiFERON-TB GOLD In-Tube IGRA were used to screen adolescents for latent tuberculosis infection. Unsorted cryopreserved PBMC were immunosequenced, covering on average about 100,000 T cells per clinical donor. Eleven high schools in the Worcester region of the Western Cape, South Africa, served as enrollment sites for adolescents aged 12 to 18 years. Roughly ten M. tuberculosis-infected and roughly ten uninfected adolescents were selected with matching for age and sex. PBMC from adolescents were isolated by density centrifugation from freshly drawn heparinized blood and were then cryopreserved. Points on this clone: The antigen it recognizes is unknown. The sample holds no much larger clone one base away, and base qualities are not on file.

The immunoSEQ multiplex PCR assay was used to generate TCR libraries, with TCR-beta and/or TCR-alpha/delta assays applied to each sample. The amplified TCR libraries were sequenced using the Illumina high-throughput platform. On the study's bioinformatics: Clustering and dimensionality reduction relied on pairwise TCRdist distances among GMM-specific receptors from T cells that were either sorted ex vivo or expanded in vitro. Each clinical repertoire was assigned a mean NN-distance score, defined as the average TCRdist to the nearest 10% of tetramer-positive reference sequences. To compute GEM TCR motif frequency, the fraction of unique TCRs matching known GEM sequences by V/J usage and CDR3 length was calculated. Active tuberculosis was classified by linear discriminant analysis with leave-one-out cross-validation, implemented in scikit-learn. The source is immuneACCESS, and TCRdb retained only in-frame sequences with V and J called. Part of the clones is not carried over; for the studies checked, unresolved V genes explain less than half of this, and the remainder is unexplained. The D gene and trimming were derived from the DNA, and the V and J assignments and clone size from that table. The sample data list over 40,000 clones, and over 90% of these were observed just once. Less than 8.5% of the sample comes from the top ten.

Trimming accounts for 4 bases at V and 2 bases at J, while the number of junction bases matched to no gene is 5. According to the germline V gene, CDR1 reads WSHSY and CDR2 reads SAAADI. Including the terminal cysteine and phenylalanine, the CDR3 comprises 15 residues. Only CDR3 DNA remains: 45 bases, in frame from the first base. The sample consisted of PBMCs. The chain joins TRBV10-2 to TRBJ1-5, with 7 bases in between that match TRBD1. The clonotype originates from a donor between 5 and 29 years old with latent tuberculosis or without tuberculosis infection. The CDR3 protein sequence reads: CASSVLGGGNQPQHF. In nucleotides, the sequence is TGCGCCAGCAGTGTACTAGGGGGCGGCAATCAGCCCCAGCATTTT.